This TCR beta chain stems from a study of cytomegalovirus exposure and HLA in healthy donors. Study in general: In a previous analysis, 95 million to 130 million unique TCR beta sequences were found from 150 million to 200 million T cells. Study-level points and caveats: A classifier reportedly called cytomegalovirus status with high sensitivity and specificity. Trimming of TCR beta V- and J-genes showed a link, identified in a later analysis, to a missense DCLRE1C variant. TRBV6-2, TRBV6-3 and other indistinguishable V segments were excluded.

Germline-derived CDR1 and CDR2 are KGHSH and LQKENI. CDR3 size: 12 residues. The V end lost 0 bases, the J end lost 11 bases, and 8 bases lay between the germline ends. For this clone: Its antigen is not identified.

PCR was performed using 60 Vbeta and 13 Jbeta primers. Assay used: immunoSEQ multiplex PCR; TCRdb lists only in-frame clones, some missing. The top ten clones hold roughly 19% of a sample with 90,000 to 100,000 clones, about 72% of them seen once. The J gene is TRBJ1-5, the V gene TRBV18; D unresolved. This sequence originates from a woman aged 55-70 years in good health and CMV-seropositive. Sequenced material: PBMCs. The CDR3 loop is CASSPPSGSQHF. The DNA for the CDR3 is TGTGCCAGCTCACCACCTTCGGGTTCCCAGCATTTT.